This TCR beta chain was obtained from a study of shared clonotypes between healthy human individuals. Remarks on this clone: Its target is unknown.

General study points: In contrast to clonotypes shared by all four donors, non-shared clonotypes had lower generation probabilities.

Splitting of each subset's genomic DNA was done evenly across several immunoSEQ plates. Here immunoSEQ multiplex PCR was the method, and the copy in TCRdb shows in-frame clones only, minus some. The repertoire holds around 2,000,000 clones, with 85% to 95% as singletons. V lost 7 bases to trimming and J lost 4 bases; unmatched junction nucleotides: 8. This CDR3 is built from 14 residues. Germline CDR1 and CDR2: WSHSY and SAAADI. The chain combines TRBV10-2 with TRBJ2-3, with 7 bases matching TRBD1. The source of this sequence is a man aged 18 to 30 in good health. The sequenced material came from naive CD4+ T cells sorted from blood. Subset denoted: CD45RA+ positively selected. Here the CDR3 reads CASIVQGDSDTQYF. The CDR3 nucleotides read TGCGCCAGCATCGTTCAGGGGGATTCAGATACGCAGTATTTT.